These 28 T cell receptor beta chains were all obtained from the same sample, sequenced in a study of OX40 agonist ivuxolimab in advanced cancers. The data were produced by immunoSEQ multiplex PCR, yet TCRdb's version contains in-frame clones alone and is incomplete. The sample yields fewer than 70,000 clones, more than 65% seen once. The sequencing used CD4+ or CD8+ T cells sorted from blood, collected in a trial of the OX40 agonist ivuxolimab. The receptors were sampled from an adult with an advanced solid tumor such as melanoma, head and neck, liver or kidney cancer.

This clone turned up a few times. Other DNA sequences in this specimen translate into the identical CDR3. The chain recombines TRBV7-3 with TRBJ1-1; D unresolved. Trimming cost V 1 base and J 1 base, with 4 bases left between them. Germline CDR1 is SGHTA and CDR2 is FQGTGA. The CDR3 length is 13 residues. DNA for the CDR3: TGTGCCAGCAGCTTAAGCTGGAACACTGAAGCTTTCTTT. Its translation is CASSLSWNTEAFF.

The table lists this clone with a few counts. At the DNA level, this CDR3 is encoded by other sequences in the same sample as well. V usage is TRBV5-1 and J usage is TRBJ1-1, with 7 bases identical to TRBD1. Germline assignment: CDR1 SGHRS and CDR2 YFSETQ. V gave up 3 bases and J gave up 1 base; unmatched junction bases: 3. The CDR3 spans 14 residues. The chain's CDR3 is CASSWTGSNTEAFF. CDR3 in DNA: TGCGCCAGCAGCTGGACAGGTTCGAACACTGAAGCTTTCTTT.

The rearrangement links TRBV28 to TRBJ1-1; D may be TRBD1 (6 bases). V lost 1 base and J 2 bases, leaving 17 bases between the germline ends. The CDR3 is made up of 17 amino acids. Looked up from germline, CDR1 is MDHEN and CDR2 is SYDVKM. CDR3 loop: CASSLLGGAVSNTEAFF. In DNA, the CDR3 is TGTGCCAGCAGTTTATTAGGGGGGGCAGTAAGTAACACTGAAGCTTTCTTT.

The genes are TRBV4-1 and TRBJ1-2; D uncertain. Trimming removed 1 base at V and 5 bases at J, with 14 bases between. Germline V gene data show CDR1 as MGHRA and CDR2 as YSYEKL. The CDR3 totals 15 residues. The CDR3 region is CASSQVFGIRYGYTF. CDR3 nucleotides: TGCGCCAGCAGCCAAGTCTTCGGGATCCGGTATGGCTACACCTTC.

V and J are TRBV5-1 and TRBJ1-2; 8 bases fit TRBD1. This CDR3 contains 14 residues. The germline CDR1 and CDR2 sequences are SGHRS and YFSETQ. The trim removed 3 bases at V and 7 bases at J, leaving 8 bases unmatched. The CDR3 loop is CASSSDRVKSGYTF. The CDR3 nucleotides are TGCGCCAGCAGCTCGGACAGGGTTAAGTCTGGCTACACCTTC.

This chain links TRBV19 with TRBJ1-6, with a tentative D call TRBD1 (6 bases). In germline, CDR1 is LNHDA, CDR2 SQIVND (reference sequence). The ends were cut back, 3 bases at V and 10 bases at J, with 10 bases in the middle. This CDR3 spans 13 amino acids. The CDR3: CASSIKTGSPLHF. The DNA of the CDR3 is TGTGCCAGTAGTATTAAGACAGGATCACCCCTCCACTTT.

The rearrangement links TRBV14 to TRBJ2-7; 7 bases agree with TRBD1. Germline trimming cut 0 bases from V and 6 bases from J; bases unmatched to any gene: 2. Looked up from germline, CDR1 is SGHDN and CDR2 is FVKESK. The CDR3 is 13 amino acids. DNA for the CDR3: TGTGCCAGCAGCCAAGACCGGACAGGCGAGCAGTACTTC. It encodes CASSQDRTGEQYF.

Here the CDR3 DNA reads TGTGCCAGCAGCTTGATGGCCGGGACCTTGGGCCCCAATACGCAGTATTTT. It specifies CASSLMAGTLGPNTQYF. The chain combines TRBV7-2 with TRBJ2-3; D may be TRBD1 or TRBD2 (5 bases each). Trimming stripped 3 bases from V and 7 bases from J, with 23 bases between. CDR1 and CDR2 (germline): SGHTA, FQGNSA. The CDR3 is 17 amino acids.

This clone has more than one count but fewer than ten. This rearrangement joins TRBV11-2 to TRBJ2-2; D unclear. V was shortened by 2 bases and J by 4 bases, with 8 bases between the two germline ends. CDR1 is SGHAT and CDR2 is FQNNGV in the germline V gene. The CDR3 runs to 14 residues. The CDR3 region is CASSLRRSTGELFF. The CDR3 DNA is TGTGCCAGCAGCTTACGGAGATCCACCGGGGAGCTGTTTTTT.

The chain links TRBV18 to TRBJ1-2; possibly TRBD1 for D (6 bases). V lost 5 bases, J lost 1 base, and 11 bases lay in between. The CDR3 runs to 14 residues. Germline CDR1 KGHSH, CDR2 LQKENI. The CDR3 protein is CASSATGNNYGYTF. CDR3 nucleotide sequence: TGTGCCAGCTCAGCAACAGGGAATAACTATGGCTACACCTTC.

The V and J genes are TRBV5-4 and TRBJ1-6, with 9 nucleotides matching TRBD1. The germline gives CDR1 SGHNT, CDR2 YYREEE (reference sequence). V lost 6 bases, J lost 10 bases, and 11 bases stayed unmatched. The CDR3 has 15 residues. The CDR3 bases are TGTGCCAGCACCGAGAACAGGGGGCTGGGCTCACCCCTCCACTTT. This gives the protein CASTENRGLGSPLHF.

The chain is built from TRBV7-2 and TRBJ2-2; 8 nucleotides align to TRBD2. Germline V gene data show CDR1 as SGHTA and CDR2 as FQGNSA. The CDR3 runs to 15 residues. V gave up 4 bases and J gave up 5 bases; unmatched junction bases: 6. The CDR3 nucleotides read TGTGCCAGCAGCTCGAGACTAGCGAGTACCGGGGAGCTGTTTTTT. It specifies CASSSRLASTGELFF.

The V gene is TRBV7-2, the J gene TRBJ2-7, with 10 positions matching TRBD1. Germline loops: CDR1 SGHTA, CDR2 FQGNSA. V was pared by 3 bases and J by 7 bases, with 6 bases of the junction left unmatched. The CDR3 loop spans 14 amino acids. For the CDR3, the DNA is TGTGCCAGCAGCTTCCGGGACAGGGGAAGAGAGCAGTACTTC. This sequence encodes CASSFRDRGREQYF.

This sequence joins TRBV19 and TRBJ2-5, with 7 bases lining up with TRBD2. This CDR3 comprises 14 residues. V trimming: 2 bases; J trimming: 1 base; junction bases outside the gene matches: 1. Germline CDR1 reads LNHDA; CDR2 reads SQIVND (reference sequence). For the CDR3, the DNA is TGTGCCAGTAGTATACAGCGGGGCCAAGAGACCCAGTACTTC. This sequence encodes CASSIQRGQETQYF.

The chain has TRBV7-2 and TRBJ2-7; TRBD2 aligns across 11 bases. J gave up 4 bases and V 3 bases, and 8 bases lay outside the gene matches. Germline CDR1 and CDR2: SGHTA and FQGNSA. The CDR3 covers 16 residues. For the CDR3, the DNA is TGTGCCAGCAGCTTTAATAGCGGGGGGGAGAGGTACGAGCAGTACTTC. Protein product: CASSFNSGGERYEQYF.

In this sample, this clone turned up a few times. This chain links TRBV7-3 with TRBJ2-6, with 7 bases aligning to TRBD1. CDR3 length: 17 amino acids. Trimming cost V 4 bases and J 0 bases; bases outside gene matches: 6. CDR1 is SGHTA, CDR2 FQGTGA, per germline. The CDR3 nucleotides are TGTGCCAGCAGCTCACAGGGGCTTAGCTCTGGGGCCAACGTCCTGACTTTC. Translated, it gives CASSSQGLSSGANVLTF.

This chain joins TRBV9 and TRBJ2-3, with a tentative D call TRBD2 (6 bases). From germline, CDR1 is SGDLS and CDR2 YYNGEE. This CDR3 has 15 residues. Trimming stripped 0 bases from V and 5 bases from J, with 13 bases between. The CDR3 loop is CASSVGSGRGDTQYF. CDR3 DNA: TGTGCCAGCAGCGTAGGTAGCGGTCGCGGAGATACGCAGTATTTT.

This chain uses TRBV28 with TRBJ1-1, with TRBD1 matching over 7 bases. Germline CDR1 and CDR2: MDHEN and SYDVKM. The CDR3 extends over 13 amino acids. The V and J ends lost 6 bases and 3 bases, in that order; junction bases with no gene match: 4. The CDR3 spells CASRQTGDTEAFF. The CDR3 DNA reads as TGTGCCAGCAGACAAACAGGGGACACTGAAGCTTTCTTT.

This chain joins TRBV2 and TRBJ2-5; perhaps TRBD1 as D (6 bases). CDR1 is SNHLY, CDR2 FYNNEI, per germline. The CDR3 runs 14 residues. V lost 0 bases to trimming and J lost 5 bases, with 10 bases between them. Here the CDR3 DNA reads TGTGCCAGCAGTGAAGCCAGGGGTAAGGAGACCCAGTACTTC. The encoded protein is CASSEARGKETQYF.

This clone was counted only a few times. J is TRBJ2-7 and V is TRBV11-2; the D gene is possibly TRBD1 (5 bases). In germline, CDR1 is SGHAT, CDR2 FQNNGV. The V end was cut by 3 bases, the J end by 7 bases, with 16 bases between. The CDR3 has 14 residues. The CDR3 coding sequence is TGTGCCAGCAGCTTTTCCGCAGGGTCATATGAGCAGTACTTC. The encoded protein is CASSFSAGSYEQYF. The complete variable domain, with remaining parts taken from reference TRBV11-2 and TRBJ2-7, reads EAGVAQSPRYKIIEKRQSVAFWCNPISGHATLYWYQQILGQGPKLLIQFQNNGVVDDSQLPKDRFSAERLKGVDSTLKIQPAKLEDSAVYLCASSFSAGSYEQYFGPGTRLTVT.

This clone was recorded only once. The chain uses TRBV10-3 and TRBJ1-2, with 11 bases aligning to TRBD1. V was clipped by 2 bases and J by 0 bases; unmatched bases: 8. Germline CDR1 and CDR2: ENHRY and SYGVKD. This CDR3 has 18 residues. The CDR3 loop is CAISERARDRGSNYGYTF. CDR3 nucleotide sequence: TGTGCCATCAGTGAGCGCGCGAGGGACAGGGGGTCTAACTATGGCTACACCTTC.

This clone was seen only a few times. V gene TRBV7-3 combines with J gene TRBJ2-1, with a weak D call TRBD1 (5 bases). The CDR3 runs 16 residues. The V end lost 1 base, the J end lost 6 bases, and 16 bases lay between the germline ends. CDR1 and CDR2 (germline): SGHTA, FQGTGA. In nucleotides, the CDR3 is TGTGCCAGCAGCTTAAATCGGCAGGGCCTCCTCAATGAGCAGTTCTTC. As protein: CASSLNRQGLLNEQFF. The full variable domain, rest sourced from reference TRBV7-3 and TRBJ2-1, is GAGVSQTPSNKVTEKGKYVELRCDPISGHTALYWYRQSLGQGPEFLIYFQGTGAADDSGLPNDRFFAVRPEGSVSTLKIQRTERGDSAVYLCASSLNRQGLLNEQFFGPGTRLTVL.

This sequence joins TRBV5-1 and TRBJ2-7, with D tentatively TRBD2 (5 bases). This CDR3 region has 14 residues. The ends were cut back, 0 bases at V and 1 base at J, with 8 bases in the middle. Germline V gives CDR1 SGHRS, CDR2 YFSETQ. CDR3 in DNA: TGCGCCAGCAGCTTGGAGTCGGGGTCCTACGAGCAGTACTTC. This sequence encodes CASSLESGSYEQYF.

This clone is a singleton in its sample. The J gene is TRBJ1-3, the V gene TRBV18; no reliable D call. This CDR3 is built from 14 residues. The germline V gene encodes CDR1 KGHSH and CDR2 LQKENI. V lost 0 bases, J lost 2 bases, and 5 bases lay in between. In DNA, the CDR3 is TGTGCCAGCTCACCACCGGGAACTGGAAACACCATATATTTT. Protein product: CASSPPGTGNTIYF.

The rearrangement links TRBV5-5 to TRBJ1-5; D remains ambiguous. This CDR3 spans 14 amino acids. Germline CDR1 SGHKS, CDR2 YYEKEE (reference sequence). Trimming left V 0 bases short and J 3 bases short, with 7 bases between. The CDR3 region has the DNA TGTGCCAGCAGCTTGGAACAGCTCAATCAGCCCCAGCATTTT. The encoded protein is CASSLEQLNQPQHF.

The rearrangement joins TRBV25-1 to TRBJ1-2; 9 bases align to TRBD1. The CDR3 is 15 amino acids. V lost 6 bases to trimming and J lost 4 bases; unmatched junction nucleotides: 9. Germline lookup yields CDR1 MGHDK and CDR2 SYGVNS. The CDR3 DNA reads as TGTGCCAGCAGCCAGGGACAGGGTATAAGCTATGGCTACACCTTC. This encodes CASSQGQGISYGYTF.

V and J are TRBV19 and TRBJ2-1; D gene unclear. This CDR3 is built from 14 residues. Germline values: CDR1 LNHDA, CDR2 SQIVND (reference sequence). The ends were cut back, 2 bases at V and 5 bases at J, with 10 bases in the middle. CDR3 loop: CASSIRRPDNEQFF. CDR3 DNA sequence: TGTGCCAGTAGTATACGAAGACCTGACAATGAGCAGTTCTTC.

The chain couples TRBV2 to TRBJ2-4; 7 bases line up with TRBD2. Germline V gene sequence: CDR1 SNHLY, CDR2 FYNNEI. The CDR3 contains 13 residues. The V and J ends lost 4 bases and 6 bases, in that order; junction bases with no gene match: 3. The CDR3 region is CASSVGEGNIQYF. CDR3 nucleotides: TGTGCCAGCAGTGTCGGGGAGGGAAACATTCAGTACTTC. Based on the CDR3 plus reference TRBV2 and TRBJ2-4, the full variable domain is EPEVTQTPSHQVTQMGQEVILRCVPISNHLYFYWYRQILGQKVEFLVSFYNNEISEKSEIFDDQFSVERPDGSNFTLKIRSTKLEDSAMYFCASSVGEGNIQYFGAGTRLSVL.